These 26 T cell receptor beta chains originate from one sample sequenced in a study of metastatic and nonmetastatic thyroid tumors. Thyroid surgery had not been preceded by any treatment in any patient. TCRdb re-called clones from the PCR reads using MiXCR. The profile shows about 92,000 clones, 14% to 15% of them singletons. Sequenced input: blood. These receptors were obtained from a female donor with papillary thyroid cancer or a benign thyroid nodule (not recorded which). Some clones in this sample may be carry-over from other donors' samples.

This clone was counted between two and nine times. V gene TRBV2 combines with J gene TRBJ2-5; D might be TRBD1 or TRBD2, each matching 5 bases. The CDR3 extends over 14 amino acids. The V end lost 3 bases, the J end lost 6 bases, and 14 bases lay between the germline ends. Germline CDR1 is SNHLY and CDR2 is FYNNEI. CDR3 loop: CASSENSLGQTQYF. In nucleotides, the CDR3 is TGTGCCAGCAGTGAGAACAGCCTGGGACAGACCCAGTACTTC.

Ten or more counts support this clone. This chain links TRBV4-1 with TRBJ2-7; D unresolved. The V and J ends lost 0 bases and 5 bases respectively, with 8 bases between them. This CDR3 is 13 amino acids long. The germline CDR1 and CDR2 sequences are MGHRA and YSYEKL. CDR3 region: CASSQDNGDEQYF. The DNA for the CDR3 is TGCGCCAGCAGCCAAGATAATGGCGACGAGCAGTACTTC.

This clone was observed many times. This rearrangement joins TRBV28 to TRBJ2-7, with D unclear. Germline CDR1 reads MDHEN; CDR2 reads SYDVKM. The CDR3 has 15 amino acids. Between the trimmed V and J ends, which lost 3 bases and 2 bases, there was a span of 14 bases. CDR3 coding DNA: TGTGCCAGCAGTTTGACCCAGGTTGTCGCCTACGAGCAGTACTTC. Translating it yields CASSLTQVVAYEQYF.

Many counts were recorded for this clone. J is TRBJ2-7 and V is TRBV6-1; no firm D call. The CDR3 is made up of 14 amino acids. V lost 5 bases, J lost 2 bases, and 13 bases lay in between. The germline V gene has CDR1 MNHNS and CDR2 SASEGT. DNA of the CDR3: TGTGCCAGCAGTTCCGGCCCGAGGCCCTACGAGCAGTACTTC. As protein: CASSSGPRPYEQYF.

The CDR3 DNA reads as TGTGCCACCAGCAGAGCGGGGGCCTACAATGAGCAGTTCTTC. This gives the protein CATSRAGAYNEQFF. The V gene is TRBV15, the J gene TRBJ2-1, with D perhaps TRBD2 (6 bases). The CDR3 length is 14 residues. The germline gives CDR1 LNHNV, CDR2 YYDKDF (reference sequence). With 1 base removed from V and 2 bases from J, the gap between germline ends came to 6 bases.

About this clone: Given a much more abundant clone one base away, this may be a read error. The chain employs TRBV7-6 and TRBJ2-5, with 8 bases fitting TRBD1. Germline assignment: CDR1 SGHVS and CDR2 FNYEAQ. CDR3 size: 14 residues. Trimming at V came to 3 bases and at J to 3 bases, leaving 3 bases not matched to a gene. In DNA form, the CDR3 reads TGTGCCAGCAGCTTCTCACAGGGGGAAGAGACCCAGTACTTC. It is translated as CASSFSQGEETQYF.

Note on this clone: One end of the junction is discordant with germline, which a read error may explain. V is TRBV11-2 and J is TRBJ2-2; TRBD2 matches 8 bases. The CDR3 extends over 16 amino acids. Per germline, CDR1 SGHAT and CDR2 FQNNGV. CDR3 bases: TGTACCAGCAGCTTATTAGGCGGGGGGCCGACCGGGGAGCTGTTTTTT. It specifies CTSSLLGGGPTGELFF.

This clone was counted a few times. The V and J genes are TRBV20-1 and TRBJ1-6; 8 bases map to TRBD1. V lost 6 bases, J lost 8 bases, and 9 bases stayed unmatched. The V gene's germline CDR1 is DFQATT and CDR2 SNEGSKA (reference sequence). This CDR3 spans 14 amino acids. The CDR3 sequence: CSAPPPTGDSPLHF. The CDR3 DNA reads as TGCAGTGCCCCCCCCCCGACAGGGGATTCACCCCTCCACTTT.

This clone was counted many times. This chain links TRBV30 with TRBJ2-3, with D perhaps TRBD2 (6 bases). This CDR3 comprises 15 residues. The germline V and J ends were trimmed by 5 bases and 4 bases, with 19 bases remaining between them. Germline V CDR1 and CDR2: GTSNPN, SVGIG (reference sequence). The CDR3 region has the DNA TGTGCCTGGGCTGAAAGTCCTTCGGGAGCAGATACGCAGTATTTT. This sequence encodes CAWAESPSGADTQYF.

This clone was found many times. This chain uses TRBV6-2 or TRBV6-3 with TRBJ2-2; weak D call: TRBD2 (5 bases). V was cut by 8 bases and J by 6 bases, with 16 bases left in between. The CDR3 consists of 14 residues. Germline assignment: CDR1 MNHEY and CDR2 SVGEGT. As DNA, the CDR3 is TGTGCCAGCGCGGGCTTAAAAGGGTCCGGGGAGCTGTTTTTT. This sequence encodes CASAGLKGSGELFF.

A note on this clone: A read error may explain this, as a much larger clone is one base away. This chain connects TRBV5-1 to TRBJ2-7; no firm D call. In germline, CDR1 is SGHRS, CDR2 YFSETQ. The V gene lost 3 bases and the J gene lost 6 bases, with 13 bases spanning the gap. This CDR3 has 13 residues. Written as DNA, the CDR3 is TGCGCCAGCAGCTCGTCGCTAGTGACCGAGCAGTACTTC. Translation gives CASSSSLVTEQYF.

This clone was counted at least ten times. The chain is built from TRBV6-6 and TRBJ2-2, with 16 bases matching TRBD2. Trimming removed 5 bases from V and 7 bases from J; junction bases left unmatched: 22. CDR1 is MNHNY and CDR2 is SVGAGI in the germline V gene (reference sequence). The length of the CDR3 is 22 residues. CDR3 residues: CASSTTDPGGLAGGRQVGELFF. In DNA form, the CDR3 reads TGTGCCAGCAGTACCACCGACCCCGGGGGACTAGCGGGGGGGCGTCAGGTCGGGGAGCTGTTTTTT.

This clone occurred many times. The rearrangement joins TRBV5-1 to TRBJ2-7, with D uncertain. The germline CDR1 and CDR2 sequences are SGHRS and YFSETQ. The CDR3 covers 17 residues. The V gene lost 2 bases and the J gene lost 6 bases, with 24 bases spanning the gap. DNA of the CDR3: TGCGCCAGCAGCTTCCGAGGTAGCCCGACCTTCAGTTCCGAGCAGTACTTC. Residues: CASSFRGSPTFSSEQYF.

Of note for this clone: A read error is possible here, since a much larger clone lies one base away. The chain couples TRBV20-1 to TRBJ2-3; possible D gene TRBD1, 7 bases. Germline lookup yields CDR1 DFQATT and CDR2 SNEGSKA (reference sequence). The CDR3 is made up of 14 amino acids. V lost 6 bases to trimming and J lost 3 bases, with 16 bases between them. The CDR3, as DNA: TGCAGTGCCCGACTAGAGGGGGCGACAGATACGCAGTATTTT. It yields the protein CSARLEGATDTQYF.

This clone has more than one count but fewer than ten. Given a much more abundant clone one base away, this may be a read error. V and J are TRBV7-9 and TRBJ2-2; D uncertain. CDR3 length: 13 residues. Germline CDR1 SEHNR, CDR2 FQNEAQ (reference sequence). V was clipped by 11 bases and J by 0 bases, with 10 bases between them. Here the CDR3 reads CALVTTNTGELFF. The DNA of the CDR3 is TGTGCCCTTGTGACCACGAACACCGGGGAGCTGTTTTTT.

At least ten counts were recorded for this clone. The V and J genes are TRBV28 and TRBJ2-7, with D hard to call. V was shortened by 4 bases and J by 1 base, with 14 bases between the two germline ends. Germline CDR1 reads MDHEN; CDR2 reads SYDVKM. There are 15 residues in the CDR3. The CDR3 nucleotides read TGTGCCAGCAGTTCCCCAGCTACGGGTTCCTACGAGCAGTACTTC. Its translation: CASSSPATGSYEQYF.

This clone occurred many times. The chain recombines TRBV6-1 with TRBJ1-2, with D tentatively TRBD1 (6 bases). This CDR3 comprises 14 residues. Between the trimmed V and J ends, which lost 6 bases and 0 bases, there was a span of 11 bases. Germline CDR1 MNHNS, CDR2 SASEGT. As DNA, the CDR3 is TGTGCCAGCAGCCGAGGGGGTGCTAACTATGGCTACACCTTC. The encoded protein is CASSRGGANYGYTF.

This clone was picked up many times. One end of the junction fails to match germline, which may point to a read error. This chain links TRBV6-1 with TRBJ1-5; TRBD1 matches 10 bases. Germline values: CDR1 MNHNS, CDR2 SASEGT. The CDR3 contains 11 residues. CDR3 protein: CASSEADRGDF. The CDR3 DNA is TGTGCCAGCAGTGAAGCGGACAGGGGGGATTTT.

The sample holds many counts of this clone. The chain has TRBV6-2 or TRBV6-3 and TRBJ1-2, with a weak D call TRBD1 (6 bases). Trimming pared 3 bases from V and 6 bases from J, leaving 11 bases between. The CDR3 is made up of 13 amino acids. Germline CDR1 reads MNHEY; CDR2 reads SVGEGT. CDR3 protein: CASSYRGRDGYTF. The CDR3 DNA sequence: TGTGCCAGCAGTTATCGGGGGCGAGATGGCTACACCTTC.

The V gene is TRBV12-3 or TRBV12-4, the J gene TRBJ2-7; D is uncertain. Deletions cut 6 bases from V and 0 bases from J, with 9 bases between. This CDR3 has 13 residues. The CDR3 coding sequence is TGTGCCAGCAGACGGCGCTCCTCCTACGAGCAGTACTTC. This gives the protein CASRRRSSYEQYF.

This clone was seen a single time. A read error may explain this, as a much larger clone is one base away. Since the CDR3 does not end with the conserved phenylalanine or tryptophan, this likely comes from a read error. J is TRBJ2-1 and V is TRBV11-2; 7 bases match TRBD2. The V and J ends lost 6 bases and 6 bases, in that order; junction bases with no gene match: 11. The CDR3 sequence is 15 residues long. CDR1 is SGHAT, CDR2 FQNNGV, per germline. The chain's CDR3 is CASRQTGLTSNEQFL. The DNA of the CDR3 is TGTGCCAGCAGGCAGACGGGACTAACCTCCAATGAGCAGTTCTTG.

The sample holds many counts of this clone. This chain connects TRBV7-2 to TRBJ1-6; D is undetermined. This CDR3 spans 15 amino acids. Germline-derived CDR1 and CDR2 are SGHTA and FQGNSA. Trimming took 1 base from V and 6 from J, leaving 10 bases between them. The CDR3 sequence is CASSLGKNLNSPLHF. The CDR3 DNA sequence: TGTGCCAGCAGCTTAGGAAAGAATCTTAATTCACCCCTCCACTTT.

Remarks on this clone: This may stem from a read error, because a much larger clone lies one nucleotide away. Other DNA sequences from this sample encode an identical CDR3 as well. The CDR3 sequence: CSARPGETQYF. In DNA, the CDR3 is TGCAGCGCAAGGCCGGGGGAGACCCAGTACTTC. The V call is TRBV29-1, the J call TRBJ2-5; maybe TRBD2 (5 bases). V was pared by 7 bases and J by 5 bases, with 11 bases between. The CDR3 totals 11 residues. Looked up from germline, CDR1 is SQVTM and CDR2 is ANQGSEA.

This clone was found many times. V and J are TRBV11-1 and TRBJ1-2; 7 nucleotides agree with TRBD1. The CDR3 sequence is 15 residues long. From germline, CDR1 is SGHAT and CDR2 FQDESV (reference sequence). Trimming took 5 bases from V and 0 from J; bases not matched to a gene: 6. CDR3 nucleotides: TGTGCCAGCAGCCAGGTCGGGACAGCTAACTATGGCTACACCTTC. Translated: CASSQVGTANYGYTF.

With respect to this clone: A much larger clone lies one base from this, so it may be a read error. This sequence joins TRBV30 and TRBJ1-3; D might be TRBD1 (5 bases). CDR3 length equals 15 residues. CDR1 is GTSNPN and CDR2 is SVGIG in the germline V gene (reference sequence). CDR3 sequence (DNA): TGTGCCTGGAGTGAACAGGTGGCGCCAGGAAACGCCATATATTTT. This gives the protein CAWSEQVAPGNAIYF.

This clone was detected once. This could be a read error, since a much larger clone is one nucleotide away. Distinct nucleotide sequences in the sample also encode this CDR3. The chain is built from TRBV19 and TRBJ1-5, with a tentative D call TRBD1 (6 bases). The CDR3 length is 16 residues. CDR1 and CDR2 (germline): LNHDA, SQIVND (reference sequence). The CDR3 sequence is CATRADRDKINQPQHF. The CDR3 DNA sequence: TGTGCCACAAGAGCGGACCGGGACAAAATAAATCAGCCCCAACATTTT.